The T cell receptor beta chain under discussion was sequenced for a study of T cell responses to AZD1222 COVID-19 vaccine. Libraries were prepared by immunoSEQ multiplex PCR; TCRdb keeps only in-frame clonotypes and omits some of them. The sample has about 150,000 clones; nearly 90% are singletons. Findings and limits, study-wide: The span of vaccine-associated CD4 TCRs extended across spike, with dominance at 160-218 and 743-854. Of the AZD1222 recipients, only six were seropositive at baseline.

Comment on this clone: Its antigen is currently unknown.

Germline CDR1 reads LNHNV; CDR2 reads YYDKDF (reference sequence). Trimming took off 3 bases at V and 2 bases at J, with 16 bases between the two ends. The CDR3 is made up of 16 amino acids. This clonotype originated in an adult who received the MenACWY meningococcal vaccine as a control. The material sequenced was peripheral blood, taken 28 days after the second dose of the MenACWY control vaccine. The chain employs TRBV15 and TRBJ1-1; D may be TRBD1 (6 bases). The CDR3 region has the DNA TGTGCCACCAGCAGGCCCCGGGGGGCGGCCAACACTGAAGCTTTCTTT. Residues: CATSRPRGAANTEAFF.